This T cell receptor beta chain derives from a study of T-cell memory formation after mild COVID-19. Study-level information: The study found TCR clusters largely donor specific. General study findings and limits: Specificity for SARS-CoV-2 was not confirmed among the second-wave clones peaking on day 37.

The authors produced TCR alpha and TCR beta cDNA libraries with sample barcodes and UMIs by 5'RACE using constant-segment primers. TCRdb reprocessed the 5' RACE reads with MiXCR, giving one entry per CDR3 protein. The table records under 300,000 distinct CDR3 sequences, about 17% of them present only once. This CDR3 is 15 amino acids long. Germline trimming cut 5 bases from V and 4 bases from J; bases unmatched to any gene: 3. Germline V gene data show CDR1 as SGHNT and CDR2 as YENEEA. In this sample, this clonotype turned up a few times. Its antigen is currently unknown. This sequence joins TRBV11-3 and TRBJ2-2, with 11 bases that match TRBD2. Sequencing input: PBMCs or a T cell subset sorted from them (not recorded which). The receptor was derived from a man in his late teens or twenties who had mild COVID-19 (a few samples of this study predate the infection). Cell type and time point are not known. In DNA, the CDR3 is TGTGCCAGCAGCCGACTAGCGGGGCCCACCGGGGAGCTGTTTTTT. Amino acid sequence: CASSRLAGPTGELFF.